The rows below give T cell receptor beta chains drawn from one sample of a study of T cell responses to AZD1222 COVID-19 vaccine. Clones were sequenced by immunoSEQ multiplex PCR, and TCRdb holds only the in-frame ones, with some missing. The sample contains about 100,000 clones, roughly 90% of which appear only once. This specimen consisted of peripheral blood, obtained on day 0 of AZD1222 vaccination. These TCRs come from an adult in good health. The CDR3 runs from the conserved cysteine through the conserved F or W. The D gene is left open where the match is weak. Clone sizes are given selectively: once, few, many, or a class where the clone is expanded.

clone size	V gene	D gene	J gene	CDR3 DNA	CDR3 protein
NA	TRBV6-5	NA	TRBJ2-7	TGTGCCAGCAGGGGGGACAATTACGAGCAGTACTTC	CASRGDNYEQYF
NA	TRBV5-1	NA	TRBJ1-5	TGCGCCAGCAGCCCGGACGGGAATCAGCCCCAGCATTTT	CASSPDGNQPQHF
NA	TRBV27	NA	TRBJ1-5	TGTGCCAGCAGTTTATTCGGGGGTTCGAGCAATCAGCCCCAGCATTTT	CASSLFGGSSNQPQHF
few	TRBV28	TRBD1	TRBJ1-3	TGTGCCAGCAGTTTATCTACAGGGGGCTTTGGTTTT	CASSLSTGGFGF
NA	TRBV24-1	TRBD1	TRBJ1-2	TGTGCCACCAGTGATCCCGGACAGGGGGGCTATGGCTACACCTTC	CATSDPGQGGYGYTF
NA	TRBV5-1	NA	TRBJ1-4	TGCGCCAGCAGCGAAACAGGGTTTGCTAATGAAAAACTGTTTTTT	CASSETGFANEKLFF
NA	TRBV7-9	NA	TRBJ1-3	TGTGCCAGCAGCTTAGGCCCAGACTCTGGAAACACCATATATTTT	CASSLGPDSGNTIYF
NA	TRBV2	TRBD2	TRBJ2-1	TGTGCCAGCAGTACAGGGATCCTAGCGGGATCCTCCTACAATGAGCAGTTCTTC	CASSTGILAGSSYNEQFF
NA	TRBV4-1	TRBD2	TRBJ2-7	TGCGCCAGCAGCCAAGGCGGACTAGCGGGTTTAACCACAACCTACGAGCAGTACTTC	CASSQGGLAGLTTTYEQYF
NA	TRBV19	TRBD2	TRBJ2-7	TGTGCCAGTAGTTTTTCGGCGGGAGGTGTTTTGGGGTCCTACGAGCAGTACTTC	CASSFSAGGVLGSYEQYF
NA	TRBV28	TRBD2	TRBJ2-7	TGTGCCACCCGCCCCCGACTAGCGGCCTTGTCCTACGAGCAGTACTTC	CATRPRLAALSYEQYF
once	TRBV13	TRBD2	TRBJ2-7	TGTGCCAGCAGGCTAGCGGGAGGGCCGTACGAGCAGTACTTC	CASRLAGGPYEQYF
NA	TRBV5-4	NA	TRBJ1-2	TGTGCCAGCAGCTTCACAGGAGCTAACTATGGCTACACCTTC	CASSFTGANYGYTF
NA	TRBV6-6	NA	TRBJ2-7	TGTGCCAGCAGGCCAGGACTGATGAGCTCCTACGAGCAGTACTTC	CASRPGLMSSYEQYF
NA	TRBV27	TRBD1	TRBJ1-4	TGTGCCAGTAGAGGACAGGGGCGCAGTGAAAAACTGTTTTTT	CASRGQGRSEKLFF
NA	TRBV30	TRBD1	TRBJ1-2	TGTGCCTGTGGGGCAGGGCTCCCGGGACAGGGGCGCTATGGCTACACCTTC	CACGAGLPGQGRYGYTF
NA	TRBV7-9	NA	TRBJ1-1	TGTGCCAGCAGCTTGAGGGGACTCACTGAAGCTTTCTTT	CASSLRGLTEAFF
NA	TRBV6-1	NA	TRBJ1-4	TGTGCCAGCAGTGAAGGAGGTAAACCTAGGGAAAAACTGTTTTTT	CASSEGGKPREKLFF
NA	TRBV7-2	NA	TRBJ2-6	TGTGCCAGCAGCCGCGGGTATTCTGGGGCCAACGTCCTGACTTTC	CASSRGYSGANVLTF
NA	TRBV11-2	TRBD1	TRBJ2-3	TGTGCCAGCAGCTCCCGGGACAGGCTTACAGATACGCAGTATTTT	CASSSRDRLTDTQYF
NA	TRBV29-1	NA	TRBJ2-7	TGCAGCATTATTAGCACAGGAAAGATTGCCTACGAGCAGTACTTC	CSIISTGKIAYEQYF
NA	TRBV5-1	TRBD1	TRBJ1-3	TGCGCCAGTGGGACAGGAGGAGGAAACACCATATATTTT	CASGTGGGNTIYF
NA	TRBV15	TRBD2	TRBJ2-7	TGTGCCACCAGCAGAGAGGGGCTAGCGGCTTCCTACGAGCAGTACTTC	CATSREGLAASYEQYF
NA	TRBV7-9	TRBD2	TRBJ2-7	TGTGCCAGCAGCTACCCGGTGGGAGGGAGCTACGAGCAGTACTTC	CASSYPVGGSYEQYF
once	TRBV28	NA	TRBJ1-1	TGTGCCAGCAGTTTTTGGAGATCGAACACTGAAGCTTTCTTT	CASSFWRSNTEAFF
NA	TRBV19	NA	TRBJ2-3	TGTGCCAGTAGTTCTTTCCGGGACGTCTACACAGATACGCAGTATTTT	CASSSFRDVYTDTQYF
NA	TRBV4-1	TRBD1	TRBJ1-4	TGCGCCAGCAGCCAACCAAACAGGGGAGTTAATGAAAAACTGTTTTTT	CASSQPNRGVNEKLFF
once	TRBV5-4	TRBD2	TRBJ2-5	TGTGCCAGCAGCCGTTCCGGGACTAGCGGCACGCGGGCCCAGTACTTC	CASSRSGTSGTRAQYF